The sequence of this T cell receptor (beta chain) was determined in a study of response to subunit inactivated influenza vaccine. Study findings and constraints: Each seasonal influenza vaccination, the authors suggested, recruits few new T cells.

The CDR3 runs 15 residues. V shed 0 bases, J shed 4 bases, and the junction held 4 bases outside the gene matches. The germline V gene encodes CDR1 MNHEY and CDR2 SVGAGI. TCRdb itself ran the RT-PCR reads through MiXCR, one entry per CDR3 protein. The sample has 650,000 to 800,000 distinct CDR3 sequences; approximately 17% are singletons. About this clonotype itself: Its antigen is as yet unknown.

The chain employs TRBV6-5 and TRBJ1-1, with 8 nucleotides matching TRBD1. This TCR was recovered from a man aged 45-65 years who received an inactivated influenza vaccine. The material sequenced was PBMCs from blood, taken more than 4 days after vaccination. The chain's CDR3 is CASSYSPTGVTEAFF. CDR3 sequence (DNA): TGTGCCAGCAGTTACTCTCCGACAGGGGTCACTGAAGCTTTCTTT.